One and the same sample provided the 14 T cell receptor beta chains below, sequenced in a study of T cell changes during pregnancy in multiple sclerosis (dated by TCRdb to the late 2010s). Receptors were amplified or captured by the immunoSEQ multiplex PCR assay. In its TCRdb copy, this immuneACCESS table keeps in-frame sequences only and misses some clones. Where compared with another copy, unresolved V genes explain less than half of these, and the others have no known cause. Across this sample there are about 80,000 clones, with more than 85% seen only once. The ten largest clonotypes hold 2.5% to 3% of the sample. Sample: peripheral blood, taken after pregnancy. All receptors come from a female donor in good health, enrolled as a control in a pregnancy study.

J is TRBJ2-1 and V is TRBV7-8; no clear D. Trimming cost V 6 bases and J 6 bases, with 12 bases left between them. The germline V gene encodes CDR1 SGHVS and CDR2 FQNEAQ. The CDR3 is 13 residues long. The chain's CDR3 is CASRISLRNEQFF. The CDR3 nucleotides read TGTGCCAGCAGGATCTCGTTGCGCAATGAGCAGTTCTTC.

The CDR3 DNA reads TGTGCCAGCAGCGAGCTTCCGTGGACCGGGGAGCTGTTTTTT. As protein: CASSELPWTGELFF. This chain connects TRBV6-5 to TRBJ2-2; no definite D call. The CDR3 has 14 residues. The ends were cut back, 6 bases at V and 5 bases at J, with 13 bases in the middle. CDR1 and CDR2 (germline): MNHEY, SVGAGI.

The rearrangement joins TRBV18 to TRBJ2-7; a weak D match, TRBD2 (7 bases). This CDR3 is 15 amino acids long. Trimming pared 6 bases from V and 0 bases from J, leaving 15 bases between. In germline, CDR1 is KGHSH, CDR2 LQKENI. This CDR3 reads CASSPRGGSSYEQYF. For the CDR3, the DNA is TGTGCCAGCTCCCCAAGGGGGGGGTCCTCCTACGAGCAGTACTTC.

The V gene is TRBV28, the J gene TRBJ2-1, with 11 positions matching TRBD2. Germline values: CDR1 MDHEN, CDR2 SYDVKM. The CDR3 consists of 17 residues. The V and J ends lost 4 bases and 0 bases, in that order; junction bases with no gene match: 5. Here the CDR3 DNA reads TGTGCCAGCAGTTCCCTGGGACTAGCGGCCTCCTACAATGAGCAGTTCTTC. It translates to CASSSLGLAASYNEQFF.

This chain connects TRBV11-3 to TRBJ2-5; 9 bases fit TRBD2. There are 14 residues in the CDR3. V gave up 8 bases and J gave up 1 base; unmatched junction bases: 5. Germline-derived CDR1 and CDR2 are SGHNT and YENEEA. CDR3 sequence (DNA): TGTGCCAGCGGCCGACTAGCGGCCCAAGAGACCCAGTACTTC. Protein product: CASGRLAAQETQYF. Filled out from reference TRBV11-3 and TRBJ2-5, the complete variable domain reads EAGVVQSPRYKIIEKKQPVAFWCNPISGHNTLYWYLQNLGQGPELLIRYENEEAVDDSQLPKDRFSAERLKGVDSTLKIQPAELGDSAVYLCASGRLAAQETQYFGPGTRLLVL.

CDR3 coding DNA: TGTGCCAGCAGCCGTCGGGACTCCGCTTATGCAGCTTTCTTT. Protein sequence: CASSRRDSAYAAFF. The chain recombines TRBV2 with TRBJ1-1; perhaps TRBD1 as D (5 bases). The germline gives CDR1 SNHLY, CDR2 FYNNEI. V was cut by 6 bases and J by 10 bases, with 21 bases left in between. CDR3 length equals 14 residues.

The chain joins TRBV7-2 to TRBJ2-7, with D maybe TRBD1 (6 bases). The germline CDR1 and CDR2 sequences are SGHTA and FQGNSA. Trimming pared 2 bases from V and 4 bases from J, leaving 18 bases between. The CDR3 is 16 amino acids. DNA of the CDR3: TGTGCCAGCAGCTTAACAGCCAGGGGTGGAGGTTACGAGCAGTACTTC. It codes for CASSLTARGGGYEQYF.

The CDR3 DNA reads TGTGCCAGCGGGGTCGCAGGGACAGATACGCAGTATTTT. Translation gives CASGVAGTDTQYF. V gene TRBV2 combines with J gene TRBJ2-3, with D possibly TRBD1 on 5 matching bases. Germline assignment: CDR1 SNHLY and CDR2 FYNNEI. This CDR3 is built from 13 residues. V was clipped by 8 bases and J by 3 bases, with 12 bases between them.

This sequence joins TRBV6-6 and TRBJ2-3; tentative D call: TRBD2 (5 bases). V gave up 0 bases and J gave up 2 bases, with 9 bases separating them. Germline loops: CDR1 MNHNY, CDR2 SVGAGI (reference sequence). The CDR3 covers 15 residues. CDR3 residues: CASSYSNGDTDTQYF. CDR3 in DNA: TGTGCCAGCAGTTACTCGAACGGGGACACAGATACGCAGTATTTT.

The chain joins TRBV5-4 to TRBJ2-1, with 16 bases fitting TRBD2. This CDR3 comprises 15 residues. In germline, CDR1 is SGHNT, CDR2 YYREEE (reference sequence). After removal of 4 bases from V and 9 bases from J, the junction contained 4 bases not matched to a gene. CDR3 DNA sequence: TGTGCCAGCAGCCCTGGGACTAGCGGGAGGGGTGAGCAGTTCTTC. Protein product: CASSPGTSGRGEQFF.

This chain joins TRBV28 and TRBJ2-1; D is unresolved. The CDR3 is made up of 11 amino acids. The germline V gene has CDR1 MDHEN and CDR2 SYDVKM. V shed 10 bases and J shed 6 bases, with 10 bases lying between them. DNA for the CDR3: TGTGCCACCACAGCCTTCAATGAGCAGTTCTTC. It encodes CATTAFNEQFF. The whole variable domain, filled in from reference TRBV28 and TRBJ2-1, reads DVKVTQSSRYLVKRTGEKVFLECVQDMDHENMFWYRQDPGLGLRLIYFSYDVKMKEKGDIPEGYSVSREKKERFSLILESASTNQTSMYLCATTAFNEQFFGPGTRLTVL.

The CDR3 loop reads CASSLAARSTNEKLFF. The CDR3 DNA follows: TGTGCCAGCAGCTTAGCCGCGCGTTCAACTAATGAAAAACTGTTTTTT. The J gene is TRBJ1-4, the V gene TRBV7-9; D call uncertain. Trimming pared 0 bases from V and 0 bases from J, leaving 8 bases between. CDR3 size: 16 residues. Germline values: CDR1 SEHNR, CDR2 FQNEAQ (reference sequence).

V is TRBV29-1 and J is TRBJ1-5; unclear D gene. This CDR3 is built from 13 residues. Trimming shortened V by 2 bases and J by 7 bases, and 12 bases separated the two germline ends. Germline CDR1 SQVTM, CDR2 ANQGSEA. The CDR3 DNA follows: TGCAGCGTTGAACGGGGTCCGGGGCAGCCCCAGCATTTT. Translating it yields CSVERGPGQPQHF. Supplemented by reference TRBV29-1 and TRBJ1-5, the full variable domain reads SAVISQKPSRDICQRGTSLTIQCQVDSQVTMMFWYRQQPGQSLTLIATANQGSEATYESGFVIDKFPISRPNLTFSTLTVSNMSPEDSSIYLCSVERGPGQPQHFGDGTRLSIL.

The CDR3 DNA reads TGTGCCAGCAGTCTCGGGTTATTCTACGAGCAGTACTTC. It encodes CASSLGLFYEQYF. The gene calls are TRBV11-2 and TRBJ2-7; no reliable D call. The CDR3 contains 13 residues. Germline CDR1 and CDR2: SGHAT and FQNNGV. Between the trimmed V and J ends, which lost 6 bases and 3 bases, there was a span of 12 bases. Complete variable domain (other parts from reference TRBV11-2 and TRBJ2-7): EAGVAQSPRYKIIEKRQSVAFWCNPISGHATLYWYQQILGQGPKLLIQFQNNGVVDDSQLPKDRFSAERLKGVDSTLKIQPAKLEDSAVYLCASSLGLFYEQYFGPGTRLTVT.